These T cell receptor beta chains were read from a single sample in a study of shared clonotypes between healthy human individuals. The protocol was immunoSEQ multiplex PCR, while the TCRdb copy is restricted to in-frame clones and leaves out a portion. The sample records a few million clones, around 93% being singletons. Source material: naive CD4+ T cells from PBMCs. These receptor sequences come from a man aged 18 to 30 in good health. Some clones in this sample may be carry-over from other donors' samples. Both conserved end residues are part of each CDR3. Fields, in order: clone size, D gene, J gene, V gene, CDR3 DNA, CDR3 protein. The D gene is left open where the match is weak. Only some rows state a clone size, as once, few, many or a class for expanded clones.

>once|-|TRBJ2-6|TRBV15
TGTGCCACCAGCCCTCCGGGGAGAGGCACCGGGGCCAACGTCCTGACTTTC
CATSPPGRGTGANVLTF
>-|TRBD1|TRBJ2-5|TRBV18
TGTGCCAGCTCACCGACAGGGGGCCCCCAAGAGACCCAGTACTTC
CASSPTGGPQETQYF
>-|TRBD2|TRBJ2-1|TRBV13
TGTGCCAGCAGCCGCGGGACTAGCGGGCCGTACAATGAGCAGTTCTTC
CASSRGTSGPYNEQFF
>-|-|TRBJ2-6|TRBV6-1
TGTGCCAGCAGTGAAGCGGGAGCTAATGGGGCCAACGTCCTGACTTTC
CASSEAGANGANVLTF
>-|-|TRBJ2-3|TRBV5-1
TGCGCCAGCAGCTTGGGGGCGGCAGGAAGCACAGATACGCAGTATTTT
CASSLGAAGSTDTQYF
>-|-|TRBJ1-3|TRBV6-6
TGTGCCAGCAGCCAGGCTGCCTGGACCGGAAACACCATATATTTT
CASSQAAWTGNTIYF
>-|-|TRBJ2-7|TRBV5-6
TGTGCCAGTAGCCTCGGACTAAAATACGAGCAGTACTTC
CASSLGLKYEQYF
>-|-|TRBJ2-1|TRBV18
TGTGCCAGCTCACGGAACCAAGGGCACAATGAGCAGTTCTTC
CASSRNQGHNEQFF
>-|TRBD1|TRBJ1-1|TRBV5-1
TGCGCCAGCAGCTTCCAGGGGGCCCCTGAAGCTTTCTTT
CASSFQGAPEAFF
>-|TRBD2|TRBJ2-1|TRBV5-4
TGTGCCAGCAGCTCGGGGACTAGCGGGAGGGGTAATGAGCAGTTCTTC
CASSSGTSGRGNEQFF
>few|TRBD1|TRBJ1-1|TRBV7-8
TGTGCCAGCAGCCGAGGGGGCGGTCTTGAAGCTTTCTTT
CASSRGGGLEAFF
>-|-|TRBJ2-4|TRBV27
TGTGCCAGCAGTCCGGCTGCCAAAAACATTCAGTACTTC
CASSPAAKNIQYF
>-|-|TRBJ1-2|TRBV18
TGTGCCAGCTCACCAAGCTATGGCTACACCTTC
CASSPSYGYTF
>-|-|TRBJ2-7|TRBV11-3
TGTGCCAGCAGCCAACGAGGGTCCAGCTACGAGCAGTACTTC
CASSQRGSSYEQYF
>-|-|TRBJ2-7|TRBV6-4
TGTGCCAGCAGAGGACCGGGGCCTCTCCAGGTGCAGTACTTC
CASRGPGPLQVQYF
>-|-|TRBJ2-3|TRBV29-1
TGCAGCGAGCAGGGGTCATCGGCAGATACGCAGTATTTT
CSEQGSSADTQYF
>-|-|TRBJ1-3|TRBV4-1
TGCGCCAGCAGCCAAGACCCAGGCAGCTCTGGAAACACCATATATTTT
CASSQDPGSSGNTIYF
>-|-|TRBJ2-4|TRBV5-6
TGTGCCAGCAGCTTGAAGGACAGCCAAAACATTCAGTACTTC
CASSLKDSQNIQYF
>once|TRBD1|TRBJ2-7|TRBV11-3
TGTGCCAGCAGCAAAGTAACGGAGACAGGGGGAGAGCAGTACTTC
CASSKVTETGGEQYF
>-|TRBD2|TRBJ2-2|TRBV12-5
TGTGCTAGTGGTTCCATGGGCCTAGCGGAAGACACCGGGGAGCTGTTTTTT
CASGSMGLAEDTGELFF
>-|-|TRBJ1-3|TRBV5-1
TGCGCCAGCAGCTTGAGCGGGGGCTCTGGAAACACCATATATTTT
CASSLSGGSGNTIYF
>-|-|TRBJ1-2|TRBV7-9
TGTGCCAGCAGCTTTGGAGAACGCTATGGCTACACCTTC
CASSFGERYGYTF
>-|TRBD1|TRBJ1-3|TRBV30
TGTGCCTGGACCCCGGGACAGAGCTCTGGAAACACCATATATTTT
CAWTPGQSSGNTIYF
>once|-|TRBJ2-1|TRBV7-2
TGTGCCAGCAGCGCGCGGGGGCAGCAGTTCTTC
CASSARGQQFF
>few|-|TRBJ2-4|TRBV19
TGTGCCAGTAGTATAGAGGGGACGGCCCAGTACTTC
CASSIEGTAQYF
>-|-|TRBJ2-7|TRBV7-6
TGTGCCAGCAGCCCGAATGCAAAGGATCCCCGGGACTGGGCCTACGAGCAGTACTTC
CASSPNAKDPRDWAYEQYF